This T cell receptor beta chain was documented in a study of technical replicates of blood from a few donors (dated by TCRdb to between 2016 and 2019). At the junction V is shortened by 1 base and J by 2 bases; bases outside the gene matches: 1. The germline V gene provides CDR1 MGHRA and CDR2 YSYEKL. The CDR3 numbers 15 residues from cysteine through phenylalanine. Kept here is only the CDR3 DNA, which spans 45 bases and is read in frame from base 1. The library was generated by the immunoSEQ multiplex PCR assay. This immuneACCESS table, as held by TCRdb, lists in-frame sequences with V and J called but not all clones. Of the missing ones, under half trace to an unresolved V gene in checked studies; the others have no known cause. This sample is represented by nearly 70,000 clones; around 91% of them were singletons. The biggest ten clones account for about 0.4% of the sample. Comments on this clone: The antigen this receptor binds is unknown. Per-base quality was not reported, and no clone a single base away is much larger than it.

Sequences were obtained from T cells isolated from PBMCs. This TCR came from a human donor in good health. This chain is built from TRBV4-1 and TRBJ2-1; 8 bases in between match TRBD2. The bases are TGCGCCAGCAGCCAAGGGACTAGCCCCTACAATGAGCAGTTCTTC. Translated, it reads CASSQGTSPYNEQFF.